The source of this TCR beta chain is a study of cytotoxic CD8 clonotypes in ibrutinib-treated CLL (dated by TCRdb to the early 2020s). A note on the overall study: The cohort had 11 relapsed/refractory and 15 treatment-naive patients; 17 to 18 were IGHV unmutated. Cryopreserved peripheral blood mononuclear cells were obtained before treatment, at response, and at either sustained remission or disease progression. Samples at response were collected after a median of about 12 months of treatment, with a range of about 6 to 36 months. On average, each sample yielded 255,043 productive templates and over 90,000 productive rearrangements. Of the roughly 79 people in the trial, roughly 27 had longitudinal samples available. Partial responses were observed in about 25 patients and complete responses in 2; after a median follow-up of roughly 62 months, remission was maintained in about 15 patients and progression was observed in approximately 12. Every sample from remission and from progressive disease was obtained while the patients were still on ibrutinib.

On a MiSeq, deep resolution sequencing aimed for a depth between 1 in 1 million and 1 in 200,000 T cells, with each clonotype covered about 9.2x on average. The immunoSEQ hsTCRB Kit was used to generate the TCR beta libraries. The published analysis was carried out like this. ImmunoSEQ Data Assistant and ImmunoSEQ Analyzer were used for data analysis, and V, D and J genes were assigned according to IMGT definitions. Clonality, which ranges from 0 to 1, was calculated by subtracting the normalized Shannon entropy of productive rearrangement frequencies from one. Only overrepresented clonotypes making up at least 0.05% of the repertoire of each patient were included in the public clonotype analysis. Roughly 12 age-matched healthy donor repertoires from immuneACCESS were used as controls for clonality. TCRdb stores this immuneACCESS table with in-frame sequences only. Part of the clones is absent; in the studies checked, under half of the shortfall reflects unresolved V genes, and no reason is known for the rest. Clonal size and the V and J genes are those of that table, whereas D and trimming came from the DNA. Here the sample has about 300,000 clones; 60% to 80% occur a single time. Of the sample, roughly 5.7% is held by the ten largest clones.

The sample's time point label, in plain terms: progressive disease on ibrutinib. For TCR beta library preparation, around 2 micrograms of genomic DNA were isolated from cryopreserved PBMCs. Longitudinal blood samples from CLL patients on ibrutinib monotherapy were analyzed using high-throughput TCR beta sequencing. The patients took part in an open-label, single-center phase 2 trial of ibrutinib monotherapy. Turning to this clone: The specificity of this receptor is unknown. It has no much larger one-base neighbor in the sample; base qualities were not kept.

Summary of the overall study and its limitations: Sampling times were not matched between sustained-remission and progressing patients, and lymph node repertoires were not studied. An increase in clonality was observed at ibrutinib response, with clonality remaining stable during sustained remission and falling back toward baseline at progression. Baseline clonality exceeded that of age-matched healthy donors and correlated strongly with circulating CD8+ T-cell counts. Public clonotypes were rare and either shrank or stayed stable during treatment, and the rise in clonality at ibrutinib response reflected expansion of private clonotypes.

Source: PBMCs, taken at disease progression, from a patient treated with ibrutinib. This TCR came from a human donor with chronic lymphocytic leukemia.

The CDR3 region has the sequence CASSRSTYEQYF. In nucleotide form, the sequence is TGTGCCAGCAGTAGAAGTACCTACGAGCAGTACTTC. The rearrangement combines TRBV7-2 with TRBJ2-7, with an unclear D gene assignment. V lost 6 bases and J lost 2 bases; the stretch between them is 8 bases long. CDR1 is given as SGHTA and CDR2 as FQGNSA, both from the germline V gene. The CDR3 goes from the cysteine to the phenylalanine over 12 residues. CDR3 DNA only is kept here, 36 bases in frame from base 1.